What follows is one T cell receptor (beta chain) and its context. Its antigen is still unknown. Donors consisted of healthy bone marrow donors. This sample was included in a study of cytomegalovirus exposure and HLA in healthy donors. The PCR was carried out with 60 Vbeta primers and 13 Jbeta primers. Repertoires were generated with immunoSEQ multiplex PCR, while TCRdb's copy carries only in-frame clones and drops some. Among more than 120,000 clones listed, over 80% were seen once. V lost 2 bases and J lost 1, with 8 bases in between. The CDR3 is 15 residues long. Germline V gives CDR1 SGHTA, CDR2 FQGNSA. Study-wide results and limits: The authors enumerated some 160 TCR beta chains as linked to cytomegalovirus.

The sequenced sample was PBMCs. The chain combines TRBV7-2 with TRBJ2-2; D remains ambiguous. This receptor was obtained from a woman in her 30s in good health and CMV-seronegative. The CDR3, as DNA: TGTGCCAGCAGCTTAAGAGAGAGGAACACCGGGGAGCTGTTTTTT. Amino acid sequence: CASSLRERNTGELFF.